A single sample gave rise to the 24 T cell receptor beta chains below, sequenced in a study of technical replicates of blood from a handful of donors. Sequenced by immunoSEQ multiplex PCR; TCRdb stores in-frame clones only, minus some. Found here are around 80,000 clones, roughly 98% of them singletons; the top ten hold 0.12% to 0.15%. Sequenced material: T cells isolated from PBMCs. The receptors derive from a human donor in good health.

This chain uses TRBV12-2 with TRBJ2-7; the table assigns TRBD1, which was not confirmed against the DNA. TRBV12-2 is described as a pseudogene. CDR3 length: 13 residues. The CDR3 region is CASRLAHRFEQYF. The CDR3 DNA reads as TGTGCAAGTCGCTTAGCGCACAGGTTCGAGCAGTACTTC.

The chain couples TRBV7-2 to TRBJ1-4; D is possibly TRBD1 (5 bases). The V and J ends lost 5 bases and 5 bases respectively, with 15 bases between them. The CDR3 covers 15 residues. Germline CDR1 and CDR2: SGHTA and FQGNSA. This CDR3 reads CASSAQGLRNEKLFF. The CDR3 nucleotides are TGTGCCAGCAGCGCCCAGGGCCTGAGAAATGAAAAACTGTTTTTT.

The J gene is TRBJ2-7, the V gene TRBV11-3; D may be TRBD1 (6 bases). CDR1 is SGHNT, CDR2 YENEEA, per germline. The CDR3 is made up of 14 amino acids. V was cut by 4 bases and J by 3 bases, with 13 bases left in between. The CDR3 DNA is TGTGCCAGCAGCTCGAACCCAGGGGACTACGAGCAGTACTTC. Protein product: CASSSNPGDYEQYF.

This clone was found once. The rearrangement joins TRBV6-5 to TRBJ1-2; possibly TRBD1 for D (6 bases). CDR1 MNHEY and CDR2 SVGAGI come from the germline V gene. The CDR3 length is 15 residues. V was trimmed by 10 bases and J by 5 bases, leaving 23 bases between them. CDR3 coding DNA: TGTGCCACCCAAAGAGGGGGGGGCGTTCGTTATGGCTACACCTTC. Protein: CATQRGGGVRYGYTF.

The chain uses TRBV28 and TRBJ2-5; TRBD2 matches at 8 bases. The germline CDR1 and CDR2 sequences are MDHEN and SYDVKM. The CDR3 contains 13 residues. V lost 11 bases and J lost 4; bases outside the gene matches: 9. The DNA for the CDR3 is TGTGCCGACGGAGCGGGAGTCGTAGAGACCCAGTACTTC. It translates to CADGAGVVETQYF.

This chain uses TRBV6-5 with TRBJ1-1; 8 bases align to TRBD1. Germline CDR1 reads MNHEY; CDR2 reads SVGAGI. With 6 bases clipped from V and 3 bases from J, the junction kept 6 bases outside the gene matches. The CDR3 consists of 14 residues. CDR3 amino acids: CASRQTGAYTEAFF. For the CDR3, the DNA is TGTGCCAGCAGGCAGACAGGGGCGTACACTGAAGCTTTCTTT.

The chain uses TRBV6-5 and TRBJ2-1, with D tentatively TRBD1 (6 bases). With 6 bases removed from V and 4 bases from J, the gap between germline ends came to 16 bases. This CDR3 spans 15 amino acids. CDR1 is MNHEY and CDR2 is SVGAGI in the germline V gene. The CDR3 region has the DNA TGTGCCAGCAGGGGGGCCGGGACATCTTACAATGAGCAGTTCTTC. It yields the protein CASRGAGTSYNEQFF.

This chain joins TRBV7-3 and TRBJ2-2; D may be TRBD2 (7 bases). The CDR3 spans 15 residues. Germline assignment: CDR1 SGHTA and CDR2 FQGTGA. V gave up 2 bases and J gave up 3 bases, with 10 bases separating them. For the CDR3, the DNA is TGTGCCAGCAGCTTAGGGGGGGCGGACACCGGGGAGCTGTTTTTT. This codes for CASSLGGADTGELFF. Full variable domain (outside the CDR3, taken from reference TRBV7-3 and TRBJ2-2): GAGVSQTPSNKVTEKGKYVELRCDPISGHTALYWYRQSLGQGPEFLIYFQGTGAADDSGLPNDRFFAVRPEGSVSTLKIQRTERGDSAVYLCASSLGGADTGELFFGEGSRLTVL.

This chain connects TRBV5-1 to TRBJ2-5; 8 nucleotides line up with TRBD1. Per the germline V gene, CDR1 is SGHRS and CDR2 is YFSETQ. CDR3 size: 16 residues. The ends lost 2 bases at V and 7 bases at J; junction bases unmatched: 13. CDR3 loop: CASSLGTGGGQWTQYF. The CDR3, as DNA: TGCGCCAGCAGCTTAGGCACAGGGGGAGGCCAATGGACCCAGTACTTC.

V and J are TRBV20-1 and TRBJ2-5; tentative D call: TRBD1 (5 bases). Germline assignment: CDR1 DFQATT and CDR2 SNEGSKA (reference sequence). The CDR3 length is 11 residues. Trimming shortened V by 4 bases and J by 3 bases, and 6 bases separated the two germline ends. The CDR3 DNA sequence: TGCAGTGCTAAAGGGGAAGAGACCCAGTACTTC. It codes for CSAKGEETQYF.

This chain connects TRBV19 to TRBJ1-2, with 7 nucleotides matching TRBD1. CDR1 and CDR2 from the germline V gene are LNHDA and SQIVND (reference sequence). The CDR3 runs to 14 residues. J gave up 5 bases and V 6 bases, and 9 bases lay outside the gene matches. CDR3 amino acids: CASSGQDATYGYTF. CDR3 sequence (DNA): TGTGCCAGTAGCGGACAGGACGCAACTTATGGCTACACCTTC. Drawing the rest from reference TRBV19 and TRBJ1-2, the complete variable domain is DGGITQSPKYLFRKEGQNVTLSCEQNLNHDAMYWYRQDPGQGLRLIYYSQIVNDFQKGDIAEGYSVSREKKESFPLTVTSAQKNPTAFYLCASSGQDATYGYTFGSGTRLTVV.

The chain combines TRBV15 with TRBJ2-1; D perhaps matches TRBD2 (6 bases). Germline assignment: CDR1 LNHNV and CDR2 YYDKDF (reference sequence). The V and J ends lost 0 bases and 4 bases respectively, with 13 bases between them. CDR3 length: 16 residues. The chain's CDR3 is CATSRDRLAVYNEQFF. The CDR3 DNA reads TGTGCCACCAGCAGAGATCGATTAGCGGTTTACAATGAGCAGTTCTTC.

This clone was recorded only once. CDR3: CASSPESGLQPQHF. CDR3 DNA: TGTGCCAGCAGCCCGGAAAGCGGTTTGCAGCCCCAGCATTTT. This chain connects TRBV6-1 to TRBJ1-5; no clear D. Germline V gives CDR1 MNHNS, CDR2 SASEGT. This CDR3 region has 14 residues. Trimming cost V 6 bases and J 7 bases, with 16 bases left between them.

The sample holds one count of this clone. The V and J genes are TRBV4-1 and TRBJ1-1, with 7 bases identical to TRBD1. The CDR3 extends over 13 amino acids. CDR1 is MGHRA, CDR2 YSYEKL, per germline. Trimming removed 6 bases from V and 4 bases from J; junction bases left unmatched: 5. CDR3 sequence reads: CASRQGHGTEAFF. The CDR3 region has the DNA TGCGCCAGCAGACAGGGGCATGGCACTGAAGCTTTCTTT.

This chain connects TRBV4-1 to TRBJ2-1; the match to TRBD2 covers 11 bases. V shed 4 bases and J 8 bases; nucleotides not matched to a gene: 7. Germline-derived CDR1 and CDR2 are MGHRA and YSYEKL. The CDR3 is made up of 15 amino acids. The CDR3, as DNA: TGCGCCAGCAGCCGAACTAGCGGGGGCGGCGATGAGCAGTTCTTC. Translated, it gives CASSRTSGGGDEQFF.

J is TRBJ2-4 and V is TRBV6-5, with D perhaps matching TRBD2 (6 bases). Germline V gene data show CDR1 as MNHEY and CDR2 as SVGAGI. V gave up 5 bases and J gave up 1 base, with 9 bases separating them. This CDR3 is built from 14 residues. CDR3 sequence: CASSRGTAKNIQYF. CDR3 coding DNA: TGTGCCAGCAGTCGCGGGACGGCCAAAAACATTCAGTACTTC.

The J gene is TRBJ1-1, the V gene TRBV18; D possibly corresponds to TRBD1 (6 bases). The germline V gene encodes CDR1 KGHSH and CDR2 LQKENI. This CDR3 has 14 amino acids. The germline V and J ends were trimmed by 1 base and 2 bases, with 8 bases remaining between them. CDR3 nucleotides: TGTGCCAGCTCACCACGGACAGAAAACACTGAAGCTTTCTTT. As protein: CASSPRTENTEAFF.

The CDR3 loop reads CASSEEWGSGIDNEQFF. Here the CDR3 DNA reads TGTGCCAGCAGTGAAGAATGGGGTAGCGGGATCGATAATGAGCAGTTCTTC. This rearrangement joins TRBV2 to TRBJ2-1; TRBD2 aligns across 8 bases. Unmatched junction bases numbered 12, after V lost 1 base and J lost 7 bases. The CDR3 length is 17 residues. From germline, CDR1 is SNHLY and CDR2 FYNNEI.

The chain employs TRBV28 and TRBJ2-1, with 11 bases lining up with TRBD2. With 11 bases clipped from V and 5 bases from J, the junction kept 5 bases outside the gene matches. CDR3 length: 13 amino acids. Germline assignment: CDR1 MDHEN and CDR2 SYDVKM. CDR3 nucleotide sequence: TGTGCCCACACTAGCGGGGGTAACAATGAGCAGTTCTTC. The encoded protein is CAHTSGGNNEQFF.

This clone showed up just once. The rearrangement uses TRBV25-1 and TRBJ2-7; D is perhaps TRBD1 (6 bases). The CDR3 is 15 residues long. CDR1 MGHDK and CDR2 SYGVNS come from the germline V gene. Deletions cut 1 base from V and 5 bases from J, with 15 bases between. The CDR3 nucleotides read TGTGCCAGCAGTGAATTTGGAACAGGGAGAAACGAGCAGTACTTC. As protein: CASSEFGTGRNEQYF.

The J gene is TRBJ2-7, the V gene TRBV28, with D tentatively TRBD2 (5 bases). The germline CDR1 and CDR2 sequences are MDHEN and SYDVKM. This CDR3 is built from 11 residues. V lost 8 bases to trimming and J lost 5 bases, with 10 bases between them. This CDR3 reads CASGLVDEQYF. The CDR3 coding sequence is TGTGCCAGCGGACTTGTGGACGAGCAGTACTTC.

The genes are TRBV7-9 and TRBJ2-5, with TRBD1 matching over 7 bases. The ends lost 2 bases at V and 3 bases at J; junction bases unmatched: 6. Germline V CDR1 and CDR2: SEHNR, FQNEAQ (reference sequence). The CDR3 totals 15 residues. The CDR3 DNA is TGTGCCAGCAGCTTATACCGGGACAGAGAAGAGACCCAGTACTTC. Protein product: CASSLYRDREETQYF.

The chain is built from TRBV19 and TRBJ2-7; 9 bases are shared with TRBD1. Per the germline V gene, CDR1 is LNHDA and CDR2 is SQIVND (reference sequence). CDR3 size: 12 residues. V was clipped by 9 bases and J by 5 bases; unmatched bases: 5. CDR3 region: CASGTGLHEQYF. The CDR3 DNA follows: TGTGCCAGCGGGACAGGGCTCCACGAGCAGTACTTC.

Concerning this clone: Given the absence of the conserved phenylalanine or tryptophan at the CDR3 end, a read error is likely. No DNA is shown, since the ends of the CDR3 on it are uncertain; the CDR3 is the one TCRdb lists. This rearrangement joins TRBV21-1 to TRBJ1-2; the table's D call of TRBD1 was not tested on the DNA. TRBV21-1 is classified as a pseudogene. The CDR3 totals 9 residues, both ends included. The CDR3 sequence: CASSNRQGV.